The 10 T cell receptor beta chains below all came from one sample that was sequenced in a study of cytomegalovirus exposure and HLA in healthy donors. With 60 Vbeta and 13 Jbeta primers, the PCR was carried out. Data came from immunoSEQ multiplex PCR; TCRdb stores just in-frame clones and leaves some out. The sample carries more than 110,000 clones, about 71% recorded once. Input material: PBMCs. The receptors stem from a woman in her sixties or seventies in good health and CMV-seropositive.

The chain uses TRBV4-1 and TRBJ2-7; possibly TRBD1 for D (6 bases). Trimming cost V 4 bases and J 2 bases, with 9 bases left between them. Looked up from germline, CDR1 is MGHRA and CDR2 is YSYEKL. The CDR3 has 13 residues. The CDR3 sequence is CASSLDRPYEQYF. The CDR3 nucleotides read TGCGCCAGCAGCCTAGACAGGCCCTACGAGCAGTACTTC.

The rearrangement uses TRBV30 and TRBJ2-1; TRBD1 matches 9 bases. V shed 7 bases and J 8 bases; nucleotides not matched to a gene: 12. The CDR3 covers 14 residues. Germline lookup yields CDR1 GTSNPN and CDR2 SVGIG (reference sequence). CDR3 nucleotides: TGTGCCTTTCTCGGGACAGGGAAGGGAGATGAGCAGTTCTTC. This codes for CAFLGTGKGDEQFF.

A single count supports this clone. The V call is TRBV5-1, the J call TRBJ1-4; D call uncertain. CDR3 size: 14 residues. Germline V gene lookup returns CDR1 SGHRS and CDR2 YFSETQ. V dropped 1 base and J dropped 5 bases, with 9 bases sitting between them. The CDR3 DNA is TGCGCCAGCAGCTTGATAGAGGGAAATGAAAAACTGTTTTTT. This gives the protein CASSLIEGNEKLFF.

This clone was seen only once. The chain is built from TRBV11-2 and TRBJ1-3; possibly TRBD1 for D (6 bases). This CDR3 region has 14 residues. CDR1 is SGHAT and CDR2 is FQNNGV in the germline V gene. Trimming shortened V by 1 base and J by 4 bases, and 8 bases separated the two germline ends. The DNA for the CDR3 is TGTGCCAGCAGCTTAGTACAGGGAGGAAACACCATATATTTT. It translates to CASSLVQGGNTIYF.

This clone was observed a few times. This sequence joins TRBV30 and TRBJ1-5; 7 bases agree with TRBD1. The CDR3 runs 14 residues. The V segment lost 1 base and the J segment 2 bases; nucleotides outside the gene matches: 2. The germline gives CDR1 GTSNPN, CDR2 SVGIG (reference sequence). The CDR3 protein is CAWSGQGGNQPQHF. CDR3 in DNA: TGTGCCTGGAGTGGACAGGGAGGCAATCAGCCCCAGCATTTT.

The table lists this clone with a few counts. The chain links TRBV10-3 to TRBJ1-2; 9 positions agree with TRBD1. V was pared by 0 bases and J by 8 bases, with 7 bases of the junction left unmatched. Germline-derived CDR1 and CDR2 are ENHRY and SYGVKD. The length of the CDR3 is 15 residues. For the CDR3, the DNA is TGTGCCATCAGTGAGTCAACAGGGGGCGCGGAAGGCTACACCTTC. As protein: CAISESTGGAEGYTF.

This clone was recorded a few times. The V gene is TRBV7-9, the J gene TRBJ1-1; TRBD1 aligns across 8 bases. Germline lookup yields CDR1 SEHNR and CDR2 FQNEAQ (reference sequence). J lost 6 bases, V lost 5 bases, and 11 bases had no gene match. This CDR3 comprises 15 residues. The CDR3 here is CASSPESQGASEAFF. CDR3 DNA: TGTGCCAGCAGCCCCGAGAGCCAGGGGGCCTCTGAAGCTTTCTTT.

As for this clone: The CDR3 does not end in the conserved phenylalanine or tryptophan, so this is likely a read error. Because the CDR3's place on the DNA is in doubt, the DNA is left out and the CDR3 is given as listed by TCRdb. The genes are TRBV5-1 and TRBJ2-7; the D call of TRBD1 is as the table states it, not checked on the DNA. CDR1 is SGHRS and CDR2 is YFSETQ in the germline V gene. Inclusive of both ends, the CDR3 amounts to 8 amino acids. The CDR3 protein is CASSRTGT.

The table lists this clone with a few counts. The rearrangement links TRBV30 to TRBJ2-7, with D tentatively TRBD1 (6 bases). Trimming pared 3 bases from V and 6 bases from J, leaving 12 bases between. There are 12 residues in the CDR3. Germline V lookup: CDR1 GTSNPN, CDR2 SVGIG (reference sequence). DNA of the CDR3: TGTGCCTGGAGAGGGGGATCCATCGAGCAGTACTTC. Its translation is CAWRGGSIEQYF. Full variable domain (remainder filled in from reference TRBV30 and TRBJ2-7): SQTIHQWPATLVQPVGSPLSLECTVEGTSNPNLYWYRQAAGRGLQLLFYSVGIGQISSEVPQNLSASRPQDRQFILSSKKLLLSDSGFYLCAWRGGSIEQYFGPGTRLTVT.

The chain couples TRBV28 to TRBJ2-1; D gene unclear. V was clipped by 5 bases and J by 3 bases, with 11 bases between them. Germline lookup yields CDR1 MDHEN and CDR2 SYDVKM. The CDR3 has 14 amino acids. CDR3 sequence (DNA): TGTGCCAGCAGTCCAACGACACTCTACAATGAGCAGTTCTTC. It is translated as CASSPTTLYNEQFF.